This paragraph reports one T cell receptor (beta chain). Its antigen is unknown. TCRdb recomputed calls from the PCR reads with MiXCR, one row per CDR3 protein. The sample consists of under 350,000 distinct CDR3 sequences, roughly 23% of them appearing once. The sample is drawn from a study of molecular identifiers for immune sequencing clone quantification. Study-wide points: Jurkat TCR RNA that was spiked in from one cell was reportedly detectable among one million naive cells.

In the sort, naive CD8 T cells were defined as CD8+CD4-CCR7+CD45RA+. The source is a human donor in good health. Some libraries in this study had Jurkat cell RNA spiked in. Sequenced: naive CD8+ T cells from blood, with Jurkat cell RNA spiked in. Indicated subset: FACS-sorted CD8+CD4-CCR7+CD45RA+ naive T cells.

Here the CDR3 reads CASSWGLAGGNEQYF. CDR3 DNA sequence: TGTGCCAGCAGCTGGGGACTAGCGGGAGGTAACGAGCAGTACTTC. The chain recombines TRBV11-2 with TRBJ2-7, with 15 bases lining up with TRBD2. V lost 4 bases, J lost 5 bases, and 3 bases stayed unmatched. This CDR3 region has 15 residues. Germline values: CDR1 SGHAT, CDR2 FQNNGV.